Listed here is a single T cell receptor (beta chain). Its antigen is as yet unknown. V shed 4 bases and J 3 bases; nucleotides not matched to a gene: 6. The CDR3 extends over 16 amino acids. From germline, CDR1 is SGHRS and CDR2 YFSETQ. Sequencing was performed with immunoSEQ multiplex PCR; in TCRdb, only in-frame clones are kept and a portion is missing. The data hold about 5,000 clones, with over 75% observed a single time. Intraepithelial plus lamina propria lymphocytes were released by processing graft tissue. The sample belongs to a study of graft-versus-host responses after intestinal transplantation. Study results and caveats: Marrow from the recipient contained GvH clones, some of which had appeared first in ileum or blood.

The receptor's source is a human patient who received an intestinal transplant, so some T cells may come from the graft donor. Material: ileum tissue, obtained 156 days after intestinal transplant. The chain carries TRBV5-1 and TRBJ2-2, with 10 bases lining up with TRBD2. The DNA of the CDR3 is TGCGCCAGCAGCCTATATAGCGGGGGGTACACCGGGGAGCTGTTTTTT. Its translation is CASSLYSGGYTGELFF.